This entry is about one T cell receptor delta chain. Its target is unknown. The template was reverse-transcribed extracted RNA. Pooled V-gene forward primers with one constant-region reverse primer generated the CDR3 amplicons by multiplex PCR. TCRdb made new clone calls on the multiplex PCR reads using CATT. Among fewer than 25,000 delta-chain clones listed, around 7.4% were seen once. The data originate from a study of Vδ1+ human thymocytes. Overall study results and limits: In the thymus, TRG and TRD repertoires looked highly polyclonal with Gaussian CDR3 lengths.

This CDR3 contains 22 residues. Germline CDR1 is TSWWSYY and CDR2 is QGS. The junction had 20 bases not matched to a gene; V was cut back by 4 bases and J by 0 bases. The rearrangement joins TRDV1 to TRDJ1, with 13 bases that match TRDD3. The specimen was Vdelta1+ gamma-delta thymocytes from the thymus. Noted subset: FACS-sorted CD3+ TCRalphabeta- TCRVdelta1+ TCRVdelta2- thymocytes. This sequence was found in a child younger than two who had congenital heart surgery. CDR3 region: CALGGPIGDYWGIRVNTDKLIF. The CDR3, as DNA: TGTGCTCTTGGGGGCCCCATCGGGGACTACTGGGGGATACGCGTTAACACCGATAAACTCATCTTT.